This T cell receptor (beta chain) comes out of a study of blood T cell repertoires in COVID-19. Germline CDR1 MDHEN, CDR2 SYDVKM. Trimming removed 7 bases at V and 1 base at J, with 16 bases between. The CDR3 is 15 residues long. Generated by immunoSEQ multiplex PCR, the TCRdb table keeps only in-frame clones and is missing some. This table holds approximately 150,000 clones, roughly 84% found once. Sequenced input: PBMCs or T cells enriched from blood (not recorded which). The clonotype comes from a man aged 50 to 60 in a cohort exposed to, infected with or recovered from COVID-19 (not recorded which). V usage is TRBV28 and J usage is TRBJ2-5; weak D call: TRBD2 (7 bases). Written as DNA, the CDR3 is TGTGCCAGCACCTGGGAGGGGGGAAGCCAAGAGACCCAGTACTTC. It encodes CASTWEGGSQETQYF.